Following are 5 T cell receptor beta chains from one sample sequenced in a study of graft-versus-host responses after intestinal transplantation (dated by TCRdb to the early 2020s). Intraepithelial and lamina propria lymphocytes were isolated from graft specimens using dithiothreitol, EDTA incubations and collagenase D digestion. The library was produced with the immunoSEQ multiplex PCR assay. Imported from immuneACCESS, the table was reduced by TCRdb to in-frame sequences with V and J called. These copies leave out some clones; in studies compared against another copy, an unresolved V gene accounts for under half, and the cause of the remainder is not known. The sample table holds 35,000 to 40,000 clones, of which 87% were seen once. The top ten clonotypes cover over 15% of the sample. The source material was ileum tissue, sampled 200 to 210 days after intestinal transplant. All receptors come from a human patient who received an intestinal transplant, so some T cells may come from the graft donor.

The chain has TRBV10-3 and TRBJ2-3; 9 positions agree with TRBD2. Germline V gene sequence: CDR1 ENHRY, CDR2 SYGVKD. The CDR3 has 17 amino acids. Trimming cost V 0 bases and J 5 bases; bases outside gene matches: 9. The CDR3 here is CAISESSLAGREDTQYF. For the CDR3, the DNA is TGTGCCATCAGTGAGTCGAGCCTAGCGGGACGAGAAGATACGCAGTATTTT.

This clone was picked up one time. The chain carries TRBV7-9 and TRBJ1-1; D uncertain. There are 16 residues in the CDR3. Trimming removed 0 bases at V and 1 base at J, with 12 bases between. Germline CDR1 and CDR2: SEHNR and FQNEAQ (reference sequence). The CDR3 sequence: CASSLATPYGNTEAFF. The CDR3, as DNA: TGTGCCAGCAGCTTAGCGACCCCTTACGGGAACACTGAAGCTTTCTTT.

The rearrangement links TRBV28 to TRBJ2-5; TRBD1 or TRBD2 may be the D gene (6 bases each). The CDR3 contains 14 residues. V was pared by 3 bases and J by 5 bases, with 13 bases between. The germline V gene encodes CDR1 MDHEN and CDR2 SYDVKM. CDR3 protein: CASSFGGGRETQYF. The CDR3 nucleotides read TGTGCCAGCAGTTTTGGTGGGGGGCGGGAGACCCAGTACTTC.

The V gene is TRBV2, the J gene TRBJ2-7; a weak D match, TRBD2 (5 bases). The CDR3 is 15 residues long. Germline CDR1 reads SNHLY; CDR2 reads FYNNEI. Trimming took 3 bases from V and 0 from J, leaving 12 bases between them. The CDR3 here is CASSDLGRSSYEQYF. The CDR3 nucleotides read TGTGCCAGCAGTGATTTAGGGAGAAGCTCCTACGAGCAGTACTTC.

Details on this clone: Sequence at one end of the junction differs from germline and may be a read error. This rearrangement joins TRBV5-1 to TRBJ2-5; D may be TRBD1 (6 bases). The germline V gene encodes CDR1 SGHRS and CDR2 YFSETQ. The CDR3 has 16 amino acids. Here the CDR3 reads CVSSLGTQGPGETQYF. CDR3 DNA: TGCGTCAGCAGCTTGGGGACACAGGGTCCCGGGGAGACCCAGTACTTC.